This T cell receptor beta chain was retrieved from a study of prognosis after radiotherapy for stage I lung cancer. Looking at the study overall: 10 to 15 men and more than five women, aged about 50 to 84 and with a median age of about 75 years, made up the patients.

Remarks on this clonotype: What it binds is unknown.

Starting from genomic DNA, TCR beta CDR3 was amplified through two-round multiplex PCR. First-round PCR used primers specific to each TRBV and TRBJ gene. It was universal primers that the second PCR round used. TCRdb reprocessed the multiplex PCR reads with MiXCR, giving one entry per CDR3 protein. Altogether approximately 51,000 distinct CDR3 sequences are present, around a third being singletons, with the ten largest covering under 9.5%. Study conclusions and caveats: Reports indicated that TRBV and TRBJ gene usage differed between patients with and without metastases, including differences in roughly 10 V and a couple of J genes after SBRT.

CDR1 is SGDLS and CDR2 is YYNGEE in the germline V gene. This CDR3 region has 16 residues. V dropped 6 bases and J dropped 8; count of bases not matched to a gene: 12. The chain has TRBV9 and TRBJ2-1; 12 bases match TRBD2. Sequencing was performed on PBMCs, taken before or after stereotactic body radiation therapy (not recorded which). The receptor was derived from a donor aged 50 or older with non-small cell lung cancer. The CDR3 coding sequence is TGTGCCAGCATCGCGAGGCTAGCGGGAGGGTTCTATGAGCAGTTCTTC. This codes for CASIARLAGGFYEQFF.